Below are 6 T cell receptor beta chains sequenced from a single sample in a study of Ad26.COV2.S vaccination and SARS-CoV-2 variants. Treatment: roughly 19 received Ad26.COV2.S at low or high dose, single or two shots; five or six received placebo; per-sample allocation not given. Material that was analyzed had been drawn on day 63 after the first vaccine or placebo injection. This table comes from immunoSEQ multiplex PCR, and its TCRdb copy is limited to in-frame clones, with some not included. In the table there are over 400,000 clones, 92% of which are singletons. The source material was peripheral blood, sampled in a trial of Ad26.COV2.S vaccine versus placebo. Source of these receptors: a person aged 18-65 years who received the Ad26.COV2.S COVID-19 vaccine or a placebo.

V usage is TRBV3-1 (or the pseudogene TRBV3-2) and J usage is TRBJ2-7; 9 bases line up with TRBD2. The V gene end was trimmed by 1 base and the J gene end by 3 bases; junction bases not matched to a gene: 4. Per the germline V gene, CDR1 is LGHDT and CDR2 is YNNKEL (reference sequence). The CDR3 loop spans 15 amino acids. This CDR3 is CASSQVSAGGYEQYF. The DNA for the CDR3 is TGTGCCAGCAGCCAAGTTTCAGCGGGGGGCTACGAGCAGTACTTC.

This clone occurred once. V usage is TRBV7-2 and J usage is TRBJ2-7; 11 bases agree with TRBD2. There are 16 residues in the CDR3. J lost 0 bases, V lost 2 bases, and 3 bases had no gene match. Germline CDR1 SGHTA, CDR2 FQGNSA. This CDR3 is CASSLSSGGPSYEQYF. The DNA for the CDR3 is TGTGCCAGCAGCTTATCTAGCGGGGGGCCCTCCTACGAGCAGTACTTC.

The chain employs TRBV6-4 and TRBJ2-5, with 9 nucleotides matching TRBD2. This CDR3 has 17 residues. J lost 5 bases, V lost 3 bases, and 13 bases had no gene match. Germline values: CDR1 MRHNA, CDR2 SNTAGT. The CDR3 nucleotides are TGTGCCAGCAGTGATAGGGCTAGCGGGGTAGCTAGGGAGACCCAGTACTTC. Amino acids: CASSDRASGVARETQYF.

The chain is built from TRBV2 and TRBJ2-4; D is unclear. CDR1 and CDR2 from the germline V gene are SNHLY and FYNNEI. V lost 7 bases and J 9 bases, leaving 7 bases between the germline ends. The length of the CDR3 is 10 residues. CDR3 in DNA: TGTGCCAGCAAGGTCGGCATTCAGTACTTC. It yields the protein CASKVGIQYF. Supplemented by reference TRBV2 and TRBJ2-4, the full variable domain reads EPEVTQTPSHQVTQMGQEVILRCVPISNHLYFYWYRQILGQKVEFLVSFYNNEISEKSEIFDDQFSVERPDGSNFTLKIRSTKLEDSAMYFCASKVGIQYFGAGTRLSVL.

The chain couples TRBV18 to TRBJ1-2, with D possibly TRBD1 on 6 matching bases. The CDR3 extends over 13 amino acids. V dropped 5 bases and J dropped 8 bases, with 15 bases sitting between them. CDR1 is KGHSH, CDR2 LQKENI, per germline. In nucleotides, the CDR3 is TGTGCCAGCTCAGACAGGTCCGAGGAAGGCTACACCTTC. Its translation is CASSDRSEEGYTF.

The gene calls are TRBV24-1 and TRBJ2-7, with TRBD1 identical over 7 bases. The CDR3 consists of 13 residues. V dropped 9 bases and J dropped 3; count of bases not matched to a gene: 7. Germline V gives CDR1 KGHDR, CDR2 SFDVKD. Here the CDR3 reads CATPGDRLYEQYF. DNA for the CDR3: TGTGCCACCCCAGGGGACAGACTCTACGAGCAGTACTTC.